This TCR beta chain appears in the sequencing data of a study of T-cell memory formation after mild COVID-19. General observations from the study: That cross-reactive memory joined was suggested by some responding clones appearing in pre-infection memory.

Employing constant-segment primers, 5'RACE generated TCR alpha and TCR beta cDNA libraries bearing sample barcodes and UMIs. TCRdb re-called the 5' RACE reads with MiXCR, one entry per CDR3 protein. The data show around 300,000 distinct CDR3 sequences, 15% to 20% seen once. With regard to this clonotype: Its antigen is as yet unknown.

The length of the CDR3 is 14 residues. V was pared by 6 bases and J by 3 bases, with 15 bases between. The germline CDR1 and CDR2 sequences are SGHRS and YFSETQ. The sequence was obtained from a man younger than 35 who had mild COVID-19 (a few samples of this study predate the infection). Cell type and time point are not known. The sequenced material came from PBMCs or a T cell subset sorted from them (not recorded which). The gene calls are TRBV5-1 and TRBJ1-1, with TRBD1 as a possible D gene (5 bases). The chain's CDR3 is CASTLDRDDTEAFF. CDR3 nucleotides: TGCGCCAGCACCCTAGACCGGGACGACACTGAAGCTTTCTTT. Filled out from reference TRBV5-1 and TRBJ1-1, the complete variable domain reads KAGVTQTPRYLIKTRGQQVTLSCSPISGHRSVSWYQQTPGQGLQFLFEYFSETQRNKGNFPGRFSGRQFSNSRSEMNVSTLELGDSALYLCASTLDRDDTEAFFGQGTRLTVV.